The sequence of this TCR beta chain was determined in a study of human CD8 memory T cell subsets. Findings of the study overall: Stem-like memory T cells matched precursor exhausted T cells in high diversity, which effector memory cells lacked.

Making the TCR beta libraries relied on UMI-labeled 5' RACE. How the authors handled the data: From approximately 3,000 to 18,000 functional CDR3 beta clonotypes were held in each TCR beta library. TCRdb re-called the 5' RACE reads and catalogs CDR3 proteins one per entry, DNA excluded. The V and J calls follow TCRdb's processing rather than the paper's. In total, the table holds under 6,000 distinct CDR3 sequences. Magnetic separation of the negative type served to enrich total CD8+ T cells. Of note for this clonotype: Its antigen is undetermined.

The CDR3 covers 13 residues. Per the germline V gene, CDR1 is MNHEY and CDR2 is SMNVEV (reference sequence). This receptor was taken from a human donor in good health. Input material: CD8+ T cells from PBMCs. This chain joins TRBV27 and TRBJ1-1. The CDR3 reads CASSLYGNTEAFF.